The 16 T cell receptor beta chains listed next were all sequenced from one sample in a study of vaccination and CD4 T cells after COVID-19. With the Oncomine TCR Beta short-read assay, DNA from cultured CD4+ T cells was sequenced. TCRdb reprocessed the PCR reads via MiXCR and lists one record per CDR3 protein. Of under 20,000 distinct CDR3 sequences in the sample, around 80% are singletons; the top ten hold about a sixth. These TCRs' antigens remain unknown. Treatment given: roughly 10-day PBMC culture with coronavirus spike peptide pools or control peptides (ViraFEST assay). This specimen consisted of CD4+ T cells from blood, cultured in vitro, obtained after SARS-CoV-2 vaccination. The receptor source for this set is a human donor who received a COVID-19 vaccine.

V gene TRBV4-1 combines with J gene TRBJ2-7; D is possibly TRBD1 (6 bases). V shed 4 bases and J shed 6 bases, with 19 bases lying between them. Germline CDR1 is MGHRA and CDR2 is YSYEKL. The CDR3 has 15 residues. The CDR3 region is CASSRDKRWAGEQYF. CDR3 bases: TGCGCCAGCAGCCGGGACAAAAGATGGGCTGGCGAGCAGTACTTC.

The chain carries TRBV20-1 and TRBJ2-1; perhaps TRBD2 as D (7 bases). There are 14 residues in the CDR3. V gave up 7 bases and J gave up 5 bases, with 18 bases separating them. Per germline, CDR1 DFQATT and CDR2 SNEGSKA (reference sequence). CDR3 region: CSVGGGYEDNEQFF. The CDR3 DNA sequence: TGCAGTGTGGGGGGGGGCTATGAAGACAATGAGCAGTTCTTC.

The chain carries TRBV12-3 or TRBV12-4 and TRBJ1-2, with TRBD1 matching 8 bases. The J segment lost 4 bases and the V segment lost 3 bases, leaving 4 bases of the junction unmatched. The CDR3 is made up of 14 amino acids. In nucleotides, the CDR3 is TGTGCCAGCAGTTTGGGTACAGGGGGCTATGGCTACACCTTC. It is translated as CASSLGTGGYGYTF.

The chain couples TRBV6-2 or TRBV6-3 to TRBJ2-7; D is perhaps TRBD2 (5 bases). The CDR3 spans 11 residues. The germline V gene has CDR1 MNHEY and CDR2 SVGEGT. V was cut by 8 bases and J by 6 bases, with 11 bases left in between. DNA of the CDR3: TGTGCCAGCGGAAGAGAGGGCGAGCAGTACTTC. It encodes CASGREGEQYF.

The chain joins TRBV30 to TRBJ2-5; 9 positions agree with TRBD1. The CDR3 loop spans 15 amino acids. Per germline, CDR1 GTSNPN and CDR2 SVGIG (reference sequence). V lost 2 bases, J lost 5 bases, and 9 bases stayed unmatched. The CDR3 loop is CAWSLTTGGVETQYF. CDR3 nucleotides: TGTGCCTGGAGTCTGACGACAGGGGGAGTTGAGACCCAGTACTTC. Full variable domain (rest looked up from reference TRBV30 and TRBJ2-5): SQTIHQWPATLVQPVGSPLSLECTVEGTSNPNLYWYRQAAGRGLQLLFYSVGIGQISSEVPQNLSASRPQDRQFILSSKKLLLSDSGFYLCAWSLTTGGVETQYFGPGTRLLVL.

J is TRBJ1-5 and V is TRBV2; tentatively, D is TRBD1 (5 bases). The CDR3 spans 14 residues. The V gene's germline CDR1 is SNHLY and CDR2 FYNNEI. V gave up 4 bases and J gave up 7 bases, with 14 bases separating them. The CDR3 nucleotides read TGTGCCAGCAGTGTGGTCGAGGGGAACCAGCCCCAGCATTTT. Translation gives CASSVVEGNQPQHF.

This clonotype occurred once. V and J are TRBV24-1 and TRBJ2-2; TRBD1 might be the D (5 bases). This CDR3 has 13 amino acids. Trimming cost V 4 bases and J 3 bases, with 5 bases left between them. Per germline, CDR1 KGHDR and CDR2 SFDVKD. CDR3 sequence reads: CATSETDTGELFF. CDR3 bases: TGTGCCACCAGTGAGACAGACACCGGGGAGCTGTTTTTT.

This rearrangement joins TRBV6-1 to TRBJ1-6; D might be TRBD1 (6 bases). In germline, CDR1 is MNHNS, CDR2 SASEGT. V was clipped by 5 bases and J by 2 bases, with 7 bases between them. The CDR3 spans 14 residues. CDR3 in DNA: TGTGCCAGCAGTACAGGGACCTATAATTCACCCCTCCACTTT. Translation gives CASSTGTYNSPLHF.

V gene TRBV11-3 combines with J gene TRBJ2-5; D gene uncertain. Germline V gene lookup returns CDR1 SGHNT and CDR2 YENEEA. This CDR3 has 14 amino acids. Trimming left V 1 base short and J 5 bases short, with 11 bases between. CDR3 bases: TGTGCCAGCAGCTTAGTAGGGTTGGGGGAGACCCAGTACTTC. This gives the protein CASSLVGLGETQYF.

The rearrangement joins TRBV27 to TRBJ1-1; 9 bases agree with TRBD1. With 6 bases clipped from V and 4 bases from J, the junction kept 0 bases outside the gene matches. The germline V gene has CDR1 MNHEY and CDR2 SMNVEV (reference sequence). The CDR3 totals 12 residues. The CDR3 loop reads CASRTGGTEAFF. The CDR3 region has the DNA TGTGCCAGCAGGACAGGGGGCACTGAAGCTTTCTTT.

This chain joins TRBV6-1 and TRBJ1-1; 8 nucleotides match TRBD1. The V gene end was trimmed by 6 bases and the J gene end by 1 base; junction bases not matched to a gene: 7. The CDR3 spans 15 residues. Germline values: CDR1 MNHNS, CDR2 SASEGT. The CDR3 sequence: CASRTGEYENTEAFF. The CDR3, as DNA: TGTGCCAGCAGGACAGGGGAATATGAGAACACTGAAGCTTTCTTT.

This chain joins TRBV7-6 and TRBJ1-5, with D tentatively TRBD1 (5 bases). Germline loops: CDR1 SGHVS, CDR2 FNYEAQ. CDR3 size: 16 residues. The V and J ends lost 1 base and 0 bases respectively, with 10 bases between them. The CDR3 region is CASSLGQRYSNQPQHF. The CDR3 DNA reads as TGTGCCAGCAGCTTAGGACAGAGATATAGCAATCAGCCCCAGCATTTT.

This clonotype was recorded a few times. The rearrangement joins TRBV30 to TRBJ1-2; D uncertain. The ends were cut back, 0 bases at V and 4 bases at J, with 9 bases in the middle. CDR1 is GTSNPN, CDR2 SVGIG, per germline (reference sequence). CDR3 size: 13 residues. The chain's CDR3 is CAWSVGVPYGYTF. CDR3 nucleotides: TGTGCCTGGAGTGTCGGAGTTCCCTATGGCTACACCTTC.

The chain links TRBV30 to TRBJ1-6, with 11 nucleotides matching TRBD1. This CDR3 comprises 16 residues. CDR1 and CDR2 (germline): GTSNPN, SVGIG (reference sequence). Losses at the gene ends were 7 bases for V and 5 bases for J; bases not matched to a gene: 10. This CDR3 is CALKKGGQGDNSPLHF. The DNA of the CDR3 is TGTGCCTTAAAAAAGGGGGGACAGGGGGATAATTCACCCCTCCACTTT.

The chain couples TRBV6-5 to TRBJ2-3; 9 positions agree with TRBD1. The CDR3 has 16 amino acids. J gave up 0 bases and V 2 bases, and 3 bases lay outside the gene matches. From germline, CDR1 is MNHEY and CDR2 SVGAGI. The CDR3: CASSYRGQGSTDTQYF. CDR3 coding DNA: TGTGCCAGCAGTTACCGGGGACAGGGTAGCACAGATACGCAGTATTTT.

V is TRBV2 and J is TRBJ2-3; D perhaps matches TRBD1 (5 bases). Germline lookup yields CDR1 SNHLY and CDR2 FYNNEI. Trimming removed 4 bases at V and 5 bases at J, with 16 bases between. There are 15 residues in the CDR3. CDR3 protein: CASSGVGQGRDTQYF. CDR3 DNA: TGTGCCAGCAGTGGTGTCGGTCAGGGCCGAGATACGCAGTATTTT.